The entry that follows covers one T cell receptor (beta chain) sequence. This entry comes from a study of CD8 T cells in Susac syndrome. The V gene's germline CDR1 is GTSNPN and CDR2 SVGIG (reference sequence). V lost 0 bases and J lost 8; bases outside the gene matches: 4. CDR3 length: 15 amino acids. An amount of RNA that ranged from about 0.45 to 1 ug was reverse transcribed with random hexamers. TCRdb analysed the immunoSEQ multiplex PCR reads with MiXCR anew, one entry per CDR3 protein. The profile shows a few hundred thousand distinct CDR3 sequences, approximately 95% of them singletons. While CD8+ and CD4+ T cells were isolated negatively, TEMRA cells were enriched by FACS.

The sequenced sample consisted of CD4+ T cells from PBMCs. This rearrangement joins TRBV30 to TRBJ1-6, with 10 nucleotides matching TRBD1. The clonotype comes from a human donor with multiple sclerosis. The chain's CDR3 is CAWSVRGTGDSPLHF. CDR3 DNA: TGTGCCTGGAGTGTACGGGGGACAGGGGATTCACCCCTCCACTTT.